This T cell receptor beta chain appears in the sequencing data of a study of cytomegalovirus exposure and HLA in healthy donors. Findings and limits, study-wide: Per published accounts, TCR beta sequences correctly predicted the HLA-A and HLA-B alleles of most subjects. Most TCR beta V segments were productive about 87% or about 30% of the time in an earlier analysis. The classifier was said to identify cytomegalovirus status with high specificity and sensitivity.

The CDR3 consists of 16 residues. Germline V gene sequence: CDR1 MNHEY, CDR2 SVGAGI. Primers: 60 Vbeta forward and 13 Jbeta reverse. Method: immunoSEQ multiplex PCR; TCRdb's copy keeps in-frame clones and lacks some. Here the sample spans some 200,000 clones, less than 85% being singletons. As to this clone: Antigen: not known.

At collection, donors were nominally healthy, but unrecorded immune exposures were probable. The sequence came from a girl aged 5-17 years in good health and CMV-seropositive. The source material was PBMCs. This sequence joins TRBV6-5 and TRBJ2-5, with D tentatively TRBD2 (6 bases). The DNA end favors TRBJ2-7, so the J call may be wrong. CDR3 loop: CASSYSTAGWGLEQYF. For the CDR3, the DNA is TGTGCCAGCAGTTACTCGACTGCGGGGTGGGGACTCGAGCAGTACTTC.